The source of this T cell receptor (beta chain) is a study of T cell responses to AZD1222 COVID-19 vaccine. TCRdb's copy holds only in-frame clones and misses some; the assay was immunoSEQ multiplex PCR. The sample has about 190,000 clones, about 90% seen once; the top ten hold about 3%. The CDR3 covers 19 residues. Germline assignment: CDR1 KGHSH and CDR2 LQKENI. Trimming left V 0 bases short and J 2 bases short, with 22 bases between. The TCR originated in an adult in good health. The source material was peripheral blood, sampled on day 0 of MenACWY control vaccination. The V call is TRBV18, the J call TRBJ2-5; D may be TRBD2 (5 bases). CDR3 DNA sequence: TGTGCCAGCTCACCACCACGTACGACGACGTACGGGGTGCAAGAGACCCAGTACTTC. Translating it yields CASSPPRTTTYGVQETQYF.